This T cell receptor beta chain was profiled in a study of cytomegalovirus exposure and HLA in healthy donors. Findings and caveats of the study: Published work reported that the classifier diagnosed cytomegalovirus status with high specificity and sensitivity. Presence/absence comparisons presumed near-even sequencing depth among donors.

Trimming left V 5 bases short and J 1 base short, with 14 bases between. The germline gives CDR1 LNHDA, CDR2 SQIVND (reference sequence). The CDR3 is 15 amino acids. Vbeta (60) and Jbeta (13) primers were used in the PCR. Profiled with immunoSEQ multiplex PCR; TCRdb holds only in-frame clones, not every one. The sample comprises about 160,000 clones, 81% of which are singletons, and less than 15% rests with the top ten. A single count supports this clone. Its specificity is unknown. The chain carries TRBV19 and TRBJ1-2, with D possibly TRBD1 on 5 matching bases. Material: PBMCs. The source of this sequence is a woman aged 45-60 years in good health and CMV-seronegative. Here the CDR3 reads CASSSQDSNNYGYTF. CDR3 nucleotide sequence: TGTGCCAGTAGTTCCCAAGACAGTAATAACTATGGCTACACCTTC.